This T cell receptor beta chain appears in the sequencing data of a study of T cell changes during pregnancy in multiple sclerosis. Data came from immunoSEQ multiplex PCR; TCRdb stores just in-frame clones and leaves some out. The sample has 55,000 to 80,000 clones, around 93% seen once; the top ten hold 2.5% to 4%. Trimming removed 3 bases from V and 1 base from J, with 9 bases in between. Looked up from germline, CDR1 is MDHEN and CDR2 is SYDVKM. This CDR3 region has 14 residues. This chain joins TRBV28 and TRBJ1-1, with D unclear. Sequencing was performed on CD8+ T cells from peripheral blood mononuclear cells, taken in the second trimester of pregnancy. This clonotype originated in a female donor with multiple sclerosis, enrolled in a pregnancy study. The CDR3 DNA sequence: TGTGCCAGCAGTTTGGGAGACCCGAACACTGAAGCTTTCTTT. Residues: CASSLGDPNTEAFF.